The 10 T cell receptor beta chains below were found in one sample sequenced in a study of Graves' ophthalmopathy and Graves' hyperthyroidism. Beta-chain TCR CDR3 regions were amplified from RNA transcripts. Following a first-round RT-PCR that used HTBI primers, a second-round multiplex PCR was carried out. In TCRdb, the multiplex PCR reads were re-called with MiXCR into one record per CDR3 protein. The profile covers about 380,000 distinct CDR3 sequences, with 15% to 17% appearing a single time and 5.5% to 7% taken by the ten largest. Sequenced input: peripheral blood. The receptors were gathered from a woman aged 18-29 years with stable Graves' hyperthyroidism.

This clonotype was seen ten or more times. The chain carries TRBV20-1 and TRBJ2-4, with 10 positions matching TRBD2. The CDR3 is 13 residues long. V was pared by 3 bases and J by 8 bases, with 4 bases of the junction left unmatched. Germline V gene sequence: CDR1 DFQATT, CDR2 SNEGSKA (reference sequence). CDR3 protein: CSASASGGYIQYF. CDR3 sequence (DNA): TGCAGTGCTAGTGCTAGCGGGGGTTACATTCAGTACTTC.

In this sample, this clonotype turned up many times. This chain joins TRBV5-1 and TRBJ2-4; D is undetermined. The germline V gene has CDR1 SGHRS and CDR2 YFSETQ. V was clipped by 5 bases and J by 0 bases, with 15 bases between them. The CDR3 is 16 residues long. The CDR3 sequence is CASRREVGLAKNIQYF. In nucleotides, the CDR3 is TGCGCCAGCAGGCGTGAGGTAGGGCTAGCCAAAAACATTCAGTACTTC.

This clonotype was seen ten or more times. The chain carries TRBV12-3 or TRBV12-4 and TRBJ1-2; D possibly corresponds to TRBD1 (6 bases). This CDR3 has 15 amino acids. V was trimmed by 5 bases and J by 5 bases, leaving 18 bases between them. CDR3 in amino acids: CASSLRGDGPYGYTF. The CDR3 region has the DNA TGTGCCAGCAGTCTAAGGGGGGACGGTCCGTATGGCTACACCTTC.

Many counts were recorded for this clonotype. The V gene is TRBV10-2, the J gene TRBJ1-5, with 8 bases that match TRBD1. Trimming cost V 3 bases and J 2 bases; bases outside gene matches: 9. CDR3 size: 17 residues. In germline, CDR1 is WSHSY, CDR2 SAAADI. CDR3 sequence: CASSDHLGQGRNQPQHF. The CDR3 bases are TGCGCCAGCAGTGACCACTTAGGACAGGGACGCAATCAGCCCCAGCATTTT.

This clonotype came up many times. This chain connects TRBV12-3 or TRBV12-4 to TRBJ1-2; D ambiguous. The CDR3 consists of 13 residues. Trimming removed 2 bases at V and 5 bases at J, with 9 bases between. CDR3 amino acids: CASSLKRNYGYTF. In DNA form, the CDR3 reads TGTGCCAGCAGTTTAAAGCGGAATTATGGCTACACCTTC.

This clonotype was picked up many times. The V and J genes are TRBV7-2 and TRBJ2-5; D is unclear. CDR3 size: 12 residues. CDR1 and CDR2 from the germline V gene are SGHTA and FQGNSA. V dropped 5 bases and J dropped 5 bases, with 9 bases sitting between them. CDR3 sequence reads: CASSPPRETQYF. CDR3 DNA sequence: TGTGCCAGCAGCCCCCCTCGGGAGACCCAGTACTTC.

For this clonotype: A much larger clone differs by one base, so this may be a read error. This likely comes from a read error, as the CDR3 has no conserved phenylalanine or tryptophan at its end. CDR3 protein: CASSMGRGKTGNTIYY. The DNA for the CDR3 is TGTGCCAGTAGTATGGGAAGAGGCAAAACTGGAAACACCATATATTAT. The chain couples TRBV19 to TRBJ1-3; D ambiguous. V lost 3 bases, J lost 2 bases, and 14 bases lay in between. Germline CDR1 reads LNHDA; CDR2 reads SQIVND (reference sequence). This CDR3 has 16 residues.

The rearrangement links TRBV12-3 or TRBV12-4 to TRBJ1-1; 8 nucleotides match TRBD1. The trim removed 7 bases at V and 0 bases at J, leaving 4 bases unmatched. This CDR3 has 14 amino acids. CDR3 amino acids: CASTKTGVNTEAFF. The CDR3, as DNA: TGTGCCAGCACCAAGACAGGGGTGAACACTGAAGCTTTCTTT.

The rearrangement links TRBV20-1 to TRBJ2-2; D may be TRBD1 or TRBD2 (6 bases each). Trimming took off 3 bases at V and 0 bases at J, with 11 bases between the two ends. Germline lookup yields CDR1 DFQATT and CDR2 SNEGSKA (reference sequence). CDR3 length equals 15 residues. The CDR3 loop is CSASRGDSNTGELFF. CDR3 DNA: TGCAGTGCTAGTAGGGGGGACTCGAACACCGGGGAGCTGTTTTTT.

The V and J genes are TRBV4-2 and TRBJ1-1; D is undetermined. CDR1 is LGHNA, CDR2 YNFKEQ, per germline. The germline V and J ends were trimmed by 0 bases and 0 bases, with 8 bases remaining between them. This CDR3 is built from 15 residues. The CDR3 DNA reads TGTGCCAGCAGCCAAGATATCAGTTTGAACACTGAAGCTTTCTTT. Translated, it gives CASSQDISLNTEAFF.